The clone carrying this TCR beta chain came up many times. Its antigen is unknown. Quantitative barcoded 5'-RACE was used to prepare TCR beta libraries. Each CDR3 protein is one row after TCRdb ran MiXCR on the 5' RACE reads. Of fewer than 180,000 distinct CDR3 sequences in the sample, roughly 44% were seen once. This record belongs to a study of CD8 T cells in ankylosing spondylitis. Regarding the study as a whole: Matched synovial fluid from ankylosing spondylitis patients was reported to be enriched for disease-linked clones. Some motif variants had been reported before (in reactive arthritis synovial fluid and blood). Those disease-linked clones were CD8+; they were also relatively rare in peripheral blood.

The CDR3 extends over 15 amino acids. The V gene's germline CDR1 is LNHNV and CDR2 YYDKDF (reference sequence). J was trimmed by 5 bases and V by 1 base; bases with no gene match: 4. This chain connects TRBV15 to TRBJ2-3, with TRBD2 identical over 9 bases. This clonotype originated in a male donor with ankylosing spondylitis. The sequenced sample was synovial fluid, either unsorted or a sorted T cell fraction (not recorded which). CDR3 protein: CATSRARGGGDTQYF. Here the CDR3 DNA reads TGTGCCACCAGCAGAGCGCGGGGGGGCGGAGATACGCAGTATTTT.